This record concerns one T cell receptor beta chain sequence. The antigen it binds to is not known. Per-nucleotide qualities are absent, and no much larger clonotype sits a single base away. The data stem from a study of blood T cell repertoires in COVID-19 (dated by TCRdb to about 2020). General notes on the study: Samples covering the acute and convalescent phases of COVID-19 were provided by collaborators in the United States, Italy and Spain. The prospective study material was composed of cDNA or gDNA derived from T cells, B-cell-depleted T cells, or PBMCs. The dataset comprised deeply sampled blood TCRbeta repertoires from subjects exposed to, actively infected with, or recovered from COVID-19. A freely available public database, intended as a resource for researchers studying the immune response to SARS-CoV-2, is where the repertoires were released. Samples were obtained from the ongoing ImmuneRACE study (first 160 participants) and from about 1,300 subjects provided by 6 global collaborators. A de-identified subject ID, COVID-19 status, age in years and sex were almost always included in the sample metadata. HLA class I and class II types, where available, came from metadata supplied by the sample provider rather than from assay-based typing. Results and caveats for the whole study, not just this receptor: The amount of clinical and demographic metadata varied by source and participant and was provided uncurated.

Collaborating institutions collected whole blood in K2EDTA tubes following their own protocols. For TCRbeta analysis, collaborator samples were shipped as frozen whole blood, as isolated PBMCs, or as DNA extracted from either sample type. Including the terminal cysteine and phenylalanine, the CDR3 comprises 15 residues. Kept here is only the CDR3 DNA, which spans 45 bases and is read in frame from base 1. CDR1 and CDR2 were assigned from the germline V gene (reference sequence) as SEHNR and FQNEAQ. V lost 4 bases and J lost 4 bases; the stretch between them is 16 bases long. The immunoSEQ Assay, a bias-controlled multiplex PCR, was used to amplify TCRbeta CDR3 regions from genomic DNA. From the authors' description of their analysis: The number of nucleated cells in each sample was estimated by amplification of reference gene primers within the assay. To quantify the absolute abundance of each unique TCRbeta CDR3 rearrangement, sequence reads were collapsed and filtered. For each sample, productive Simpson clonality was calculated as the square root of Simpson's diversity index across productive rearrangements. The table comes from immuneACCESS by way of TCRdb, which keeps in-frame sequences with V and J called. Part of the clones is missing from these tables; in studies checked, under half for an unresolved V gene and the rest for unknown reasons. V, J and clone size derive from that table, while D and trimming were established from the DNA sequence. Counted in this sample were 50,000 to 75,000 clones; 70% to 80% of them appeared once. Together, the top ten hold around 50% of the sample.

The specimen was peripheral blood. This receptor was taken from a woman over 75 with acute or convalescent COVID-19. The chain joins TRBV7-9 to TRBJ1-1; the D gene is perhaps TRBD1, from 5 matching bases. The DNA sequence follows: TGTGCCAGCAGCTCTCCGCGGGGGGGAAGCACTGAAGCTTTCTTT. This translates into CASSSPRGGSTEAFF.